The clone carrying this T cell receptor beta chain was counted a few times. CDR3 length: 13 residues. Germline CDR1 ENHRY, CDR2 SYGVKD. V gave up 0 bases and J gave up 4 bases, with 7 bases separating them. The record originates from a study of T-cell memory formation after mild COVID-19. MiXCR, run by TCRdb on the 5' RACE reads, gives a single entry per CDR3 protein. Among 150,000 to 200,000 distinct CDR3 sequences listed, 13% to 15% were seen once. Material for sequencing was PBMCs or a T cell subset sorted from them (not recorded which). The source is an adult woman who had mild COVID-19 (a few samples of this study predate the infection). Cell type and time point are not known. The chain has TRBV10-3 and TRBJ2-7; no definite D call. CDR3 coding DNA: TGTGCCATCAGTGAGTCAATGGGTTACGAGCAGTACTTC. It translates to CAISESMGYEQYF.